This T cell receptor beta chain stems from a study of T cell repertoires in cytomegalovirus infection. One entry per CDR3 protein results from TCRdb running MiXCR on the reads. Of about 160,000 distinct CDR3 sequences listed, about a fifth were seen once; the top ten hold 25%. With regard to this clonotype: Its antigen is undetermined.

The receptor was derived from a human donor in good health (CMV status not recorded). Some clones in this sample may be carry-over from other donors' samples. The sample was CD8+ T cells from cultured PBMCs, taken from culture after CMV antigen stimulation.

CDR3: CASSSTGQNSPLHF. The CDR3 region has the DNA TGCGCCAGCAGCTCGACAGGGCAAAATTCACCCCTCCACTTT. The chain links TRBV5-1 to TRBJ1-6, with 7 bases identical to TRBD1. Looked up from germline, CDR1 is SGHRS and CDR2 is YFSETQ. J gave up 7 bases and V 3 bases, and 4 bases lay outside the gene matches. This CDR3 spans 14 amino acids.